A selection of T cell receptor beta chains follows, all from one sample in a study of prognosis after radiotherapy for stage I lung cancer. TCRdb reprocessed the multiplex PCR reads via MiXCR and lists one record per CDR3 protein. The repertoire has about 26,000 distinct CDR3 sequences, 30% of them found once; the top ten carry under 45%. The sequencing here drew on PBMCs, taken before or after stereotactic body radiation therapy (not recorded which). The origin of the receptors is a donor aged 50 or older with non-small cell lung cancer. The CDR3 runs from the conserved cysteine through the conserved F or W.

CASSAGVYGYTF,TRBJ1-2,TRBV18
CASSSGTSGRASSYEQYF,TRBJ2-7,TRBV12-3/TRBV12-4
CASSAQGGGNQPQHF,TRBJ1-5,TRBV6-1
CASSLVGGGNQETQYF,TRBJ2-5,TRBV7-2
CASSYDKLNYGYTF,TRBJ1-2,TRBV6-2/TRBV6-3
CASRGWTSGRAYNEQFF,TRBJ2-1,TRBV28
CASSQAGTPNEKLFF,TRBJ1-4,TRBV5-1
CASSRDSLGETQYF,TRBJ2-5,TRBV6-2/TRBV6-3
CSARGTGNYEQYF,TRBJ2-7,TRBV20-1
CASSSTLAGGEQFF,TRBJ2-1,TRBV7-3
CAWSTQISYEQYF,TRBJ2-7,TRBV30
CASSLWLLRTDTQYF,TRBJ2-3,TRBV5-1
CASSVDIDTEAFF,TRBJ1-1,TRBV19
CASSTGGYEQYF,TRBJ2-7,TRBV5-1
CASNLGARSTEAFF,TRBJ1-1,TRBV10-2
CASSDRGTGGSEKLFF,TRBJ1-4,TRBV2
CSVAGAEDEKLFF,TRBJ1-4,TRBV29-1
CASRILFSGNTIYF,TRBJ1-3,TRBV6-1
CASITGLAGGAGELFF,TRBJ2-2,TRBV5-1
CATSRLPDGNEQFF,TRBJ2-1,TRBV24-1
CASSYGLAGGSSYEQYF,TRBJ2-7,TRBV5-6
CASTNAHLGQGAPEQYF,TRBJ2-7,TRBV5-1
CASSPIGRHNEQFF,TRBJ2-1,TRBV18
CASSPQVAGGISDTQYF,TRBJ2-3,TRBV3-1
CASAREVSDGYTF,TRBJ1-2,TRBV5-1
CASGDNKAGNTIYF,TRBJ1-3,TRBV12-3/TRBV12-4
CASSLERGGDNEQFF,TRBJ2-1,TRBV27
CSAIRGAGDPSSYEQYF,TRBJ2-7,TRBV20-1
CASSYTDLNTEAFF,TRBJ1-1,TRBV6-5
CASSLSRTEQYF,TRBJ2-7,TRBV28
CSDRTDPYDEQFF,TRBJ2-1,TRBV20-1
CASSVVGGDSTDTQYF,TRBJ2-3,TRBV9
CASSFGISGNTIYF,TRBJ1-3,TRBV5-4
CASSPRGPIDGYTF,TRBJ1-2,TRBV5-1
CASKEQVVGYTF,TRBJ1-2,TRBV28
CASSIAGAQGTEAFF,TRBJ1-1,TRBV19
CASSLGQGNSPLHF,TRBJ1-6,TRBV28
CASSFGVNENLFF,TRBJ1-4,TRBV12-3/TRBV12-4
CASSFHPQPLHF,TRBJ1-6,TRBV7-2
CASSGGRDEQYF,TRBJ2-7,TRBV27
CASTTRGAGAFF,TRBJ1-1,TRBV12-3/TRBV12-4
CASSQDFGLGEQFF,TRBJ2-1,TRBV4-2
CAWSVGTKETQYF,TRBJ2-5,TRBV30
CASSPGTLEQYF,TRBJ2-7,TRBV6-1
CASRDRGPEGYTF,TRBJ1-2,TRBV2
CSGRDGAYEQYF,TRBJ2-7,TRBV29-1
CASSPLGGGHYGYTF,TRBJ1-2,TRBV9
CASSPSPGNTEAFF,TRBJ1-1,TRBV6-4
CASSFRQSYNEQFF,TRBJ2-1,TRBV28
CASSFLAGTDTQYF,TRBJ2-3,TRBV28
CASSLTGDRSGPGELFF,TRBJ2-2,TRBV7-3
CACSSRLWGYTF,TRBJ1-2,TRBV30
CASSVGGGDSTDTQYF,TRBJ2-3,TRBV9
CAISGGTLYEQYF,TRBJ2-7,TRBV10-3
CASSPPTGGSYEQYF,TRBJ2-7,TRBV28
CASSFATGGKGEQYF,TRBJ2-7,TRBV27
CASSLGDRGRNEKLFF,TRBJ1-4,TRBV5-1
CASRTGNSEQYF,TRBJ2-7,TRBV19
CASSFHGTGIEKLFF,TRBJ1-4,TRBV19
CSANRDTQETQYF,TRBJ2-5,TRBV20-1